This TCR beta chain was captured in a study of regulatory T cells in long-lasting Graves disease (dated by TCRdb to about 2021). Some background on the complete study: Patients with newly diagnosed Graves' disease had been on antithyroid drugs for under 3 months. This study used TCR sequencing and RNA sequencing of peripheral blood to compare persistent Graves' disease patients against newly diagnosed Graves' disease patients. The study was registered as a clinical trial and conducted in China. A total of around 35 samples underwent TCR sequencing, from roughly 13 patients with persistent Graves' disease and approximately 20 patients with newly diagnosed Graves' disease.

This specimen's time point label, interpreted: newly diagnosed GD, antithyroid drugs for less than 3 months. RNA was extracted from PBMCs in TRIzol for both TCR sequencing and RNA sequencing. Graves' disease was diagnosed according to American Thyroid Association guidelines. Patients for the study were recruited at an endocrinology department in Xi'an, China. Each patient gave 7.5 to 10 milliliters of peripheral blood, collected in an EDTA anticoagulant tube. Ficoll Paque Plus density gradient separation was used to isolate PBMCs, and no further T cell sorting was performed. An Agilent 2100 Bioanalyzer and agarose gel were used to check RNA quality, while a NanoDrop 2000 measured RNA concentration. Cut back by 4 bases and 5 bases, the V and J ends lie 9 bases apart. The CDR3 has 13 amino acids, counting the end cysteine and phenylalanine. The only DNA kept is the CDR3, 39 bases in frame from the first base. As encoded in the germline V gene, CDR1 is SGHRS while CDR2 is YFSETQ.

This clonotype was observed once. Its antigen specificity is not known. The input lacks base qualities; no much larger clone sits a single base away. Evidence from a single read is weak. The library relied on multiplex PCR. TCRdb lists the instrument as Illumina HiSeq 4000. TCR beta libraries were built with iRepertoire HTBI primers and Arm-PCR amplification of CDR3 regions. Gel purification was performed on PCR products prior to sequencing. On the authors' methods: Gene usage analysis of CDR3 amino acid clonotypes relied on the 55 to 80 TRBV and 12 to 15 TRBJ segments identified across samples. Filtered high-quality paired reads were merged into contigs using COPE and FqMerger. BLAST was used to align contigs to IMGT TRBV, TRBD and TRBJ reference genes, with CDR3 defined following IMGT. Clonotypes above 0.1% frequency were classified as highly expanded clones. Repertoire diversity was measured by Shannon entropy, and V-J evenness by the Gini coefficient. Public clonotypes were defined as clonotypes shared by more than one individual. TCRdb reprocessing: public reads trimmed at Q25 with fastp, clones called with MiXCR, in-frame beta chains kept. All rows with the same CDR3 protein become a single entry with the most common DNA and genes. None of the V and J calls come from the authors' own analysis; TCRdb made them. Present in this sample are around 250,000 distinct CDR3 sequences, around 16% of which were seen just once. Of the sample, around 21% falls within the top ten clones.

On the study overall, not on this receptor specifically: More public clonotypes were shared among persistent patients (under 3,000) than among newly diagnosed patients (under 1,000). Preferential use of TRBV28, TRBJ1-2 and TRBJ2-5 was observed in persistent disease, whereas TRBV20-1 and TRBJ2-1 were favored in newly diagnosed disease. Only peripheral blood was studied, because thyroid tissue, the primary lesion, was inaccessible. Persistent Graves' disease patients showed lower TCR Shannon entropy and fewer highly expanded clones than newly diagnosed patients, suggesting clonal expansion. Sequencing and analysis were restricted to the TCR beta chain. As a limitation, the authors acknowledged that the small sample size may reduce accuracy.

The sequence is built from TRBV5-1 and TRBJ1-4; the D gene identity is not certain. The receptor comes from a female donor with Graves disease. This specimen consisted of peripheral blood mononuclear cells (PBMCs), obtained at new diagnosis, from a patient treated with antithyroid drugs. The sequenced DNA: TGCGCCAGCAGCCCGGCGTTGAATGAAAAACTGTTTTTT. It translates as CASSPALNEKLFF.